What follows describes a single T cell receptor beta chain. These data are taken from a study of cytomegalovirus exposure and HLA in healthy donors. The CDR3 runs 13 residues. V gave up 4 bases and J gave up 4 bases, with 8 bases separating them. Per the germline V gene, CDR1 is SGHVS and CDR2 is FQNEAQ. Method: immunoSEQ multiplex PCR; TCRdb's copy keeps in-frame clones and lacks some. The sample lists about 280,000 clones; more than 75% were seen once. What was sequenced was PBMCs. The receptor comes from a woman younger than 30 in good health and CMV-seronegative. The rearrangement links TRBV7-8 to TRBJ2-1; D gene unclear. CDR3 sequence reads: CASSSGSYNEQFF. CDR3 sequence (DNA): TGTGCCAGCAGCTCCGGTTCTTACAATGAGCAGTTCTTC. The whole variable domain, filled in from reference TRBV7-8 and TRBJ2-1, reads GAGVSQSPRYKVAKRGQDVALRCDPISGHVSLFWYQQALGQGPEFLTYFQNEAQLDKSGLPSDRFFAERPEGSVSTLKIQRTQQEDSAVYLCASSSGSYNEQFFGPGTRLTVL.